This T cell receptor (beta chain) was recorded in a study of blood T cell repertoires in COVID-19. The wider study: Some COVID-19 samples were acute and others convalescent; all came from the United States, Italy and Spain. Sample material is recorded as cDNA or gDNA derived from T cells, B-cell-depleted T cells, or PBMCs.

In the original processing: By means of reference gene primer amplification, nucleated cell counts were estimated. TCRdb's copy holds only in-frame clones and misses some; the assay was immunoSEQ multiplex PCR. V, J and clone size were drawn from that table, and D and trimming were deduced from the DNA. The sample includes around 120,000 clones, approximately 68% of them seen just once. The germline gives CDR1 MDHEN, CDR2 SYDVKM. The CDR3 extends over 16 amino acids. J was trimmed by 5 bases and V by 4 bases; bases with no gene match: 8. The sequenced sample was peripheral blood. The receptor was isolated from a woman in her 70s with acute or convalescent COVID-19. This chain uses TRBV28 with TRBJ2-3; 11 nucleotides align to TRBD2. This CDR3 is CASSSDSGRARDTQYF. The CDR3 region has the DNA TGTGCCAGCAGTTCAGATAGCGGGAGGGCCAGAGATACGCAGTATTTT. Combining the CDR3 with reference TRBV28 and TRBJ2-3 gives the whole variable domain DVKVTQSSRYLVKRTGEKVFLECVQDMDHENMFWYRQDPGLGLRLIYFSYDVKMKEKGDIPEGYSVSREKKERFSLILESASTNQTSMYLCASSSDSGRARDTQYFGPGTRLTVL.